These 24 T cell receptor beta chains originate from one sample sequenced in a study of CD8+ T cells in alopecia areata. cDNA reverse transcribed from extracted RNA served as the sequencing template. The table came from immunoSEQ multiplex PCR; TCRdb's copy has only in-frame clones and leaves some out. Sampling found more than 90,000 clones, none seen once. The material sequenced was lesional skin. The receptors originated from a C3H/HeJ mouse with alopecia areata. The strain bears MHC haplotype H2-k.

This clone was recorded a few times. Genes and germline are mouse. The read finishes 4 residues shy of the CDR3 end, and the germline J gene is used to complete it. The chain joins TRBV1 to TRBJ2-5; TRBD2 aligns across 8 bases. This CDR3 has 16 residues. The V gene end was trimmed by 0 bases and the J gene end by 3 bases; junction bases not matched to a gene: 5. The V gene's germline CDR1 is NSQYPW and CDR2 LRSPGD (reference sequence). CDR3 DNA (partial): TGCACCTGCAGTGCAGATAAGTGGGGGGGACAAGAC. Protein sequence: CTCSADKWGGQD. In full, the CDR3 reads CTCSADKWGGQDTQYF.

Details on this clone: Gene names follow the mouse nomenclature. Read coverage stops 4 residues before the CDR3 terminus; the germline J gene supplies the remainder. The chain carries TRBV14 and TRBJ1-1, with 10 nucleotides matching TRBD1. The CDR3 loop spans 14 amino acids. Germline V CDR1 and CDR2: SGHDT, FRDEAV. The CDR3: CASNSGTGETEVFF. Incomplete CDR3 DNA: TGTGCCAGCAATTCCGGGACAGGGGAGACA. The full variable domain, its missing parts supplied by reference TRBV14 and TRBJ1-1, is EAGVTQSPRYAVLQEGQAVSFWCDPISGHDTLYWYQQPRDQGPQLLVYFRDEAVIDNSQLPSDRFSAVRPKGTNSTLKIQSAKQGDTATYLCASNSGTGETEVFFGKGTRLTVV.

This clone was observed a few times. The listed genes are named as in mouse. From the germline J gene comes the end of the CDR3, since the read stops 4 residues before it. The genes are TRBV13-3 and TRBJ2-1, with D tentatively TRBD1 (7 bases). The CDR3 length is 17 residues. Deletions cut 0 bases from V and 0 bases from J, with 13 bases between. Germline loops: CDR1 NNHDY, CDR2 SYVADS. Incomplete CDR3 DNA: TGTGCCAGCAGTGATGCAAAAGGGGGCCCTAACTATGCT. This sequence encodes CASSDAKGGPNYA. The entire CDR3 protein is CASSDAKGGPNYAEQFF.

Remarks on this clone: Germline and genes: mouse. The read ends 4 residues shy of where the CDR3 ends; the end is completed using the germline J gene. The rearrangement joins TRBV1 to TRBJ1-4; 10 bases are shared with TRBD1. There are 17 residues in the CDR3. Germline assignment: CDR1 NSQYPW and CDR2 LRSPGD (reference sequence). J was trimmed by 6 bases and V by 0 bases; bases with no gene match: 7. The CDR3: CTCSADPGTGEDERLFF. The sequenced CDR3 bases are TGCACCTGCAGTGCAGATCCCGGGACAGGGGAGGACGAA. Supplemented by reference TRBV1 and TRBJ1-4, the full variable domain reads VTLLEQNPRWRLVPRGQAVNLRCILKNSQYPWMSWYQQDLQKQLQWLFTLRSPGDKEVKSLPGADYLATRVTDTELRLQVANMSQGRTLYCTCSADPGTGEDERLFFGHGTKLSVL.

This clone was seen a handful of times. Gene names and germline refer to mouse. The sequenced fragment ends 4 residues before the CDR3 boundary, so the rest is inferred from the germline J gene. The genes are TRBV13-3 and TRBJ2-4; D possibly corresponds to TRBD2 (7 bases). This CDR3 is 14 amino acids long. Trimming stripped 6 bases from V and 0 bases from J, with 11 bases between. Germline loops: CDR1 NNHDY, CDR2 SYVADS. The DNA read from the CDR3 is TGTGCCAGCATTGGGGGGCCGAGTCAAAAC. This sequence encodes CASIGGPSQN. The whole CDR3 reads CASIGGPSQNTLYF.

Regarding this clone: Any gene name here is a mouse gene name. The CDR3 goes on 4 residues after the read ends, and that part is filled in from the germline J gene. The chain joins TRBV13-3 to TRBJ2-4, with D possibly matching TRBD1 (5 bases). Germline CDR1 reads NNHDY; CDR2 reads SYVADS. The CDR3 sequence is 15 residues long. Between the trimmed V and J ends, which lost 0 bases and 0 bases, there was a span of 8 bases. The DNA read from the CDR3 is TGTGCCAGCAGTGATGCAGGGTTGAGTCAAAAC. Protein sequence: CASSDAGLSQN. The complete CDR3 reads CASSDAGLSQNTLYF.

This clone was picked up a small number of times. The protein recorded in TCRdb does not match the translated DNA at residue 11; the protein presented here comes from translating the DNA. The genes are named according to mouse. The sequence runs out 3 residues before the end of the CDR3; the remainder is reconstructed from the germline J gene. The chain joins TRBV19 to TRBJ1-6; TRBD1 is a possible D gene (6 bases). TRBJ1-6 counts as an open reading frame of uncertain function. V was pared by 3 bases and J by 7 bases, with 11 bases between. CDR1 is FNHDT, CDR2 SITEND, per germline (reference sequence). This CDR3 is built from 14 residues. CDR3 amino acids: CASSREGDNSPLYF. The covered CDR3 bases are TGTGCCAGCAGTAGGGAGGGGGACAATTCGCCC.

In the case of this clone: The gene symbols are mouse symbols. Coverage ceases 4 residues before the CDR3 finishes, and the germline J gene fills in the end. This chain links TRBV13-1 with TRBJ1-4, with 11 positions matching TRBD1. Trimming removed 3 bases from V and 5 bases from J; junction bases left unmatched: 6. The CDR3 sequence is 16 residues long. The germline V gene encodes CDR1 NSHNY and CDR2 SYGAGN. CDR3 protein: CASSVLGTGGNERLFF. The CDR3 bases that were read are TGTGCCAGCAGTGTCCTCGGGACAGGGGGTAACGAA.

In the case of this clone: Mouse germline and gene names are used. The read terminates 4 residues ahead of where the CDR3 ends, so the germline J gene completes it. The chain is built from TRBV14 and TRBJ2-5; 7 bases agree with TRBD1. This CDR3 is built from 15 residues. J lost 0 bases, V lost 4 bases, and 5 bases had no gene match. The germline V gene encodes CDR1 SGHDT and CDR2 FRDEAV. The CDR3 reads CASSRDSFNQDTQYF. The CDR3 DNA, read in part, is TGTGCCAGCAGTCGGGACAGCTTTAACCAAGAC.

On this clone itself: Genes here carry mouse names. The read is 4 residues too short to cover the CDR3 end, so that end is filled in from the germline J gene. This rearrangement joins TRBV16 to TRBJ2-3; 9 bases match TRBD2. This CDR3 region has 16 residues. Germline V lookup: CDR1 SGHSA, CDR2 FRNQAP. With 4 bases clipped from V and 0 bases from J, the junction kept 5 bases outside the gene matches. CDR3 bases read: TGTGCAAGCAGCTCGGGACTGGGCCTTAGTGCAGAA. It codes for CASSSGLGLSAE. The CDR3 in its entirety is CASSSGLGLSAETLYF.

Of note for this clone: Genes here carry mouse names. The CDR3 extends 4 residues past the end of the read, so its final part is completed from the germline J gene. The rearrangement uses TRBV13-3 and TRBJ2-7; 8 bases agree with TRBD2. Germline lookup yields CDR1 NNHDY and CDR2 SYVADS. The CDR3 has 14 residues. The sequenced part of the CDR3 DNA is TGTGCCAGCAGTGCTACTGGGGGCCTATAT. It codes for CASSATGGLY. The whole CDR3 protein is CASSATGGLYEQYF.

This clone was detected many times. The listed genes are named as in mouse. The CDR3 is cut off 4 residues early in the read; its end comes from the germline J gene. The chain combines TRBV13-3 with TRBJ2-2, with TRBD1 matching 7 bases. The CDR3 consists of 13 residues. V was pared by 6 bases and J by 3 bases, with 2 bases of the junction left unmatched. The germline gives CDR1 NNHDY, CDR2 SYVADS. The part of the CDR3 DNA that was read is TGTGCCAGCAAAACAGGGGACACCGGG. Its translation: CASKTGDTG. The complete CDR3 sequence is CASKTGDTGQLYF. The variable domain in full, with the rest retrieved from reference TRBV13-3 and TRBJ2-2, is EAAVTQSPRSKVAVTGGKVTLSCHQTNNHDYMYWYRQDTGHGLRLIHYSYVADSTEKGDIPDGYKASRPSQENFSLILELASLSQTAVYFCASKTGDTGQLYFGEGSKLTVL.

With respect to this clone: Germline and genes: mouse. Sequencing ends 4 residues short of the CDR3 end; the germline J gene provides the rest. V is TRBV13-3 and J is TRBJ2-5; 11 bases fit TRBD2. The germline CDR1 and CDR2 sequences are NNHDY and SYVADS. The length of the CDR3 is 16 residues. The chain's CDR3 is CASSENWGGAGDTQYF. The part of the CDR3 DNA that was read is TGTGCCAGCAGTGAGAACTGGGGGGGCGCGGGAGAC.

In regard to this clone: Germline and genes here are mouse. The read ends 4 residues early relative to the CDR3; the germline J gene fills the gap. V gene TRBV13-1 combines with J gene TRBJ1-4; TRBD1 matches at 9 bases. V shed 5 bases, J shed 6 bases, and the junction held 2 bases outside the gene matches. Germline V gene lookup returns CDR1 NSHNY and CDR2 SYGAGN. CDR3 length: 13 amino acids. The sequenced CDR3 bases are TGTGCCAGCAGGGACAGGGGACACGAA. Amino acid sequence: CASRDRGHE. The whole CDR3 region reads CASRDRGHERLFF.

A remark on this clone: Gene names and germline match the mouse. The read ends 4 residues early relative to the CDR3; the germline J gene fills the gap. The chain couples TRBV13-3 to TRBJ2-7, with 10 bases matching TRBD2. Trimming cost V 7 bases and J 0 bases; bases outside gene matches: 4. Per the germline V gene, CDR1 is NNHDY and CDR2 is SYVADS. The CDR3 length is 14 residues. The covered CDR3 bases are TGTGCCAGCGAGACTGGGGGGATCTCCTAT. Protein product: CASETGGISY. The whole CDR3 sequence is CASETGGISYEQYF.

This clone was seen only a few times. Germline and genes here are mouse. Read coverage stops 4 residues before the CDR3 terminus; the germline J gene supplies the remainder. The rearrangement joins TRBV1 to TRBJ1-4; D may be TRBD1 (6 bases). The V gene's germline CDR1 is NSQYPW and CDR2 LRSPGD (reference sequence). V was trimmed by 0 bases and J by 2 bases, leaving 10 bases between them. This CDR3 is built from 16 residues. The sequenced part of the CDR3 DNA is TGCACCTGCAGTGCAGATGGACAGTCCTCCAACGAA. Translated, it gives CTCSADGQSSNE. The whole CDR3 protein is CTCSADGQSSNERLFF.

This clone was found many times. Genes here carry mouse names. The read comes to an end 4 residues before the CDR3 does, leaving the germline J gene to fill in the end. The rearrangement uses TRBV13-3 and TRBJ1-4; D call uncertain. This CDR3 has 14 amino acids. Per the germline V gene, CDR1 is NNHDY and CDR2 is SYVADS. Trimming pared 4 bases from V and 0 bases from J, leaving 7 bases between. The CDR3 spells CASSWGISNERLFF. CDR3 bases read: TGTGCCAGCAGTTGGGGTATTTCCAACGAA.

A few counts support this clone. The gene names given are mouse names. CDR3 bases read: TGCACCTGCAGTGGAACGACAGCTAGTGCAGAA. This translates into CTCSGTTASAE. The CDR3 as a whole reads CTCSGTTASAETLYF. The V gene is TRBV1, the J gene TRBJ2-3; TRBD1 is a possible D gene (5 bases). The read falls 4 residues short of the CDR3 end, and the missing part is taken from the germline J gene. Germline CDR1 and CDR2: NSQYPW and LRSPGD (reference sequence). The ends were cut back, 4 bases at V and 0 bases at J, with 11 bases in the middle. The CDR3 loop spans 15 amino acids.

In its sample, this clone was seen a few times. Gene names denote mouse genes. The CDR3: CASSQGQGLNAEQFF. The covered CDR3 bases are TGTGCCAGCAGCCAAGGACAGGGTCTGAATGCT. The chain recombines TRBV5 with TRBJ2-1; 7 bases match TRBD1. With the read ending 4 residues before the CDR3 end, the germline J gene is used to fill in that end. V gave up 1 base and J gave up 5 bases; unmatched junction bases: 5. The CDR3 totals 15 residues. Germline CDR1 LGHNA, CDR2 YNLKQL (reference sequence).

A remark on this clone: Germline and genes here are mouse. The read terminates 4 residues ahead of where the CDR3 ends, so the germline J gene completes it. This chain connects TRBV13-2 to TRBJ2-4; D is possibly TRBD1 (6 bases). Deletions cut 4 bases from V and 0 bases from J, with 6 bases between. The CDR3 runs to 13 residues. Germline V gene sequence: CDR1 NNHNN, CDR2 SYGAGS (reference sequence). The CDR3 region is CASGRGSQNTLYF. CDR3 DNA, as far as it was read: TGTGCCAGCGGTAGGGGGAGTCAAAAC.

Comments on this clone: Gene names follow the mouse nomenclature. The read terminates 4 residues ahead of where the CDR3 ends, so the germline J gene completes it. The V and J genes are TRBV13-3 and TRBJ2-5, with 7 positions matching TRBD1. V trimming: 5 bases; J trimming: 3 bases; junction bases outside the gene matches: 6. This CDR3 comprises 14 residues. Germline V gene data show CDR1 as NNHDY and CDR2 as SYVADS. CDR3 DNA, as far as it was read: TGTGCCAGCAGCAACCGGGACAGTCAAGAC. Translation: CASSNRDSQD. The complete CDR3 sequence is CASSNRDSQDTQYF.

Notes on this clone: Any gene name here is a mouse gene name. The CDR3 end falls 4 residues outside the read, so it is completed with the germline J gene. This sequence joins TRBV13-2 and TRBJ1-4; D may be TRBD1 (6 bases). The CDR3 sequence is 15 residues long. Trimming took 5 bases from V and 0 from J, leaving 11 bases between them. Looked up from germline, CDR1 is NNHNN and CDR2 is SYGAGS (reference sequence). The CDR3 loop is CASGPGQISNERLFF. Incomplete CDR3 DNA: TGTGCCAGCGGACCGGGACAAATTTCCAACGAA.

This clone was detected only a few times. Here the gene names and germline are mouse. CDR3 DNA, as far as it was read: TGTGCCAGCGGTGCTCGGACACCTAGTGCAGAA. It encodes CASGARTPSAE. The entire CDR3 sequence reads CASGARTPSAETLYF. The chain employs TRBV13-2 and TRBJ2-3, with D possibly matching TRBD1 (5 bases). The sequence runs out 4 residues before the end of the CDR3; the remainder is reconstructed from the germline J gene. CDR1 is NNHNN, CDR2 SYGAGS, per germline (reference sequence). This CDR3 is 15 amino acids long. With 3 bases removed from V and 0 bases from J, the gap between germline ends came to 11 bases.

In its sample, this clone was seen a few times. Germline and genes: mouse. The read stops 4 residues short of the end of the CDR3; the missing end is completed from the germline J gene. The J gene is TRBJ2-3, the V gene TRBV13-3; the match to TRBD1 covers 10 bases. Germline CDR1 and CDR2: NNHDY and SYVADS. CDR3 size: 15 residues. V lost 5 bases and J lost 3; bases outside the gene matches: 6. This chain's CDR3 is CASSVVGQGAETLYF. The covered CDR3 bases are TGTGCCAGCAGCGTAGTGGGACAGGGGGCAGAA.